The 5 T cell receptor beta chains in this list originate from one sample, sequenced in a study of blood T cells in healthy people across ages. The authors ran a second PCR of roughly 7 to 11 cycles using a sample-barcoded 5' primer and a J-beta primer mix. TCRdb used MiXCR to reprocess the 5' RACE reads, holding one entry per CDR3 protein. Of roughly 500,000 distinct CDR3 sequences listed, 24% were seen once; the top ten hold 7.5% to 9%. These data also featured in a second study, about T cells of mothers and their children.

Sequenced: blood. The receptor set was obtained from a boy between 5 and 17 years old in good health.

The chain employs TRBV12-3 or TRBV12-4 and TRBJ2-6; D remains unclear. V shed 6 bases and J shed 0 bases, with 12 bases lying between them. The CDR3 runs 16 residues. The CDR3 DNA follows: TGTGCCAGCAGCTCACGTCCTTTCTCTGGGGCCAACGTCCTGACTTTC. It translates to CASSSRPFSGANVLTF.

DNA of the CDR3: TGTGCCAGCAGCCGGCGACTAGCGGACCGACTCCACCAAGAGACCCAGTACTTC. This sequence encodes CASSRRLADRLHQETQYF. The chain recombines TRBV12-3 or TRBV12-4 with TRBJ2-5, with 9 bases matching TRBD2. CDR3 length equals 18 residues. The J segment lost 0 bases and the V segment lost 6 bases, leaving 14 bases of the junction unmatched.

The chain recombines TRBV7-9 with TRBJ1-1; TRBD1 agrees at 9 bases. Germline-derived CDR1 and CDR2 are SEHNR and FQNEAQ (reference sequence). V trimming: 5 bases; J trimming: 1 base; junction bases outside the gene matches: 5. This CDR3 contains 15 residues. The CDR3 protein is CASSPGQGSNTEAFF. DNA for the CDR3: TGTGCCAGCAGCCCCGGACAGGGGTCGAACACTGAAGCTTTCTTT.

This clonotype has only a few counts. This chain connects TRBV6-1 to TRBJ1-2; D gene unclear. The germline V and J ends were trimmed by 8 bases and 4 bases, with 11 bases remaining between them. The CDR3 spans 12 residues. Germline V gene data show CDR1 as MNHNS and CDR2 as SASEGT. The DNA for the CDR3 is TGTGCCAGCGGACGGAGAGTCTATGGCTACACCTTC. Its protein product is CASGRRVYGYTF.

This chain connects TRBV5-7 to TRBJ2-1; 8 nucleotides line up with TRBD1. TRBV5-7 counts as an open reading frame of uncertain function. Trimming at V came to 4 bases and at J to 3 bases, leaving 6 bases not matched to a gene. The CDR3 has 15 residues. The CDR3 protein is CASSRGQGVYNEQFF. DNA for the CDR3: TGTGCCAGCAGCCGTGGACAGGGAGTCTACAATGAGCAGTTCTTC.